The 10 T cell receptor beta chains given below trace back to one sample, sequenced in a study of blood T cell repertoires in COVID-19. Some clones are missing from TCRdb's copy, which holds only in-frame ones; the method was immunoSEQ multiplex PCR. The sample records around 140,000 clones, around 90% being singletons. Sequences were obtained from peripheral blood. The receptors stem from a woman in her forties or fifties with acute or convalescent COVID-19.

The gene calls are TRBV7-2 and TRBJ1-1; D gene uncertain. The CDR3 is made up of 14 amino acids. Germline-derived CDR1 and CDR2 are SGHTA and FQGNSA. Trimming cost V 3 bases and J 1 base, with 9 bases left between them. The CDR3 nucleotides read TGTGCCAGCAGCTTGAGGGCAGCGAACACTGAAGCTTTCTTT. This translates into CASSLRAANTEAFF. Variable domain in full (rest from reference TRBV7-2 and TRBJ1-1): GAGVSQSPSNKVTEKGKDVELRCDPISGHTALYWYRQSLGQGLEFLIYFQGNSAPDKSGLPSDRFSAERTGGSVSTLTIQRTQQEDSAVYLCASSLRAANTEAFFGQGTRLTVV.

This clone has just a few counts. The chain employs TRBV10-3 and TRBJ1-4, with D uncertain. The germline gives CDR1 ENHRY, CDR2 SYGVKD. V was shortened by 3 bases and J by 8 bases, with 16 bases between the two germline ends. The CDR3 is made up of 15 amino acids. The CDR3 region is CAISDPGSKGEKLFF. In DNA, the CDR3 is TGTGCCATCAGTGATCCGGGATCAAAAGGGGAAAAACTGTTTTTT.

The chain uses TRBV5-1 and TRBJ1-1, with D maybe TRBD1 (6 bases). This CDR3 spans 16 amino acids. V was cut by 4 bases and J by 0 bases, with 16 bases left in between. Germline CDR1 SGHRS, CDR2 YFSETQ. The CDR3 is CASSAYRDLMNTEAFF. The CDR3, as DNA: TGCGCCAGCAGCGCCTACAGGGATTTGATGAACACTGAAGCTTTCTTT. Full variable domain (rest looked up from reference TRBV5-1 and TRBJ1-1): KAGVTQTPRYLIKTRGQQVTLSCSPISGHRSVSWYQQTPGQGLQFLFEYFSETQRNKGNFPGRFSGRQFSNSRSEMNVSTLELGDSALYLCASSAYRDLMNTEAFFGQGTRLTVV.

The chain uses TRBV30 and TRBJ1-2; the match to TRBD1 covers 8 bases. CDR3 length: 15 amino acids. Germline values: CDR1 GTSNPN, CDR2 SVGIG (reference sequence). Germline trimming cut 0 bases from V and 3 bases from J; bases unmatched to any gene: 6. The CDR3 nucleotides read TGTGCCTGGAGTGTAGGAGGGACAGGTGACTATGGCTACACCTTC. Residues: CAWSVGGTGDYGYTF.

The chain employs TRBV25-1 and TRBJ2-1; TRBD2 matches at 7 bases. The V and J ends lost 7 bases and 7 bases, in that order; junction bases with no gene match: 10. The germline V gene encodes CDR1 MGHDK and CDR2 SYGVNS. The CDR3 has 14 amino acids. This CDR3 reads CASNGETSLNEQFF. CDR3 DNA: TGTGCCAGCAACGGGGAGACTAGCCTGAATGAGCAGTTCTTC.

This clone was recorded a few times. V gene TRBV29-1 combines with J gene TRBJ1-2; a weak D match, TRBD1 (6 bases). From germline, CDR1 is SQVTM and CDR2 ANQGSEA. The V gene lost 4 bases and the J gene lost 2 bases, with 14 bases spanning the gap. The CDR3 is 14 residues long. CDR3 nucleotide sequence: TGCAGCGTTGCCGGTGGGGGCTCAAACTATGGCTACACCTTC. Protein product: CSVAGGGSNYGYTF.

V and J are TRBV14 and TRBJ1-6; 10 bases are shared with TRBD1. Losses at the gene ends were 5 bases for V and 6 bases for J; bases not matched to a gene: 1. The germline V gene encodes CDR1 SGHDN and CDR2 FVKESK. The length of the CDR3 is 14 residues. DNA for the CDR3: TGTGCCAGCAGCTGGGACAGGGGTAATTCACCCCTCCACTTT. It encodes CASSWDRGNSPLHF.

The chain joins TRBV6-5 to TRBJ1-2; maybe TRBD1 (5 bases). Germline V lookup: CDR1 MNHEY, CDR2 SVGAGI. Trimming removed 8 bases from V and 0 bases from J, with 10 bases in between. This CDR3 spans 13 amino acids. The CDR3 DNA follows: TGTGCCAGCCGACAGCTTACTAACTATGGCTACACCTTC. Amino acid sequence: CASRQLTNYGYTF.

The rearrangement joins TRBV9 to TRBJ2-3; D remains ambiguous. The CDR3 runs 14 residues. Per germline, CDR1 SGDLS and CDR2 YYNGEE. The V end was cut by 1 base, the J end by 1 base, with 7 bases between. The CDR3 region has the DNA TGTGCCAGCAGCGTACGACAAGGCACAGATACGCAGTATTTT. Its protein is CASSVRQGTDTQYF.

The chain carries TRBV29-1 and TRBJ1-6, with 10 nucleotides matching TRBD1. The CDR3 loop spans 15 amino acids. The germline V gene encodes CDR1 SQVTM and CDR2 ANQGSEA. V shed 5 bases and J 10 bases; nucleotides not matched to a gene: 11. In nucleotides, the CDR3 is TGCAGCGTTCAGGAGGGACAGGGGTCTCTGTCACCCCTCCACTTT. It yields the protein CSVQEGQGSLSPLHF.